The source of this TCR beta chain is a study of T cell clonality in common variable immunodeficiency (dated by TCRdb to between 2015 and 2016). What the study reported, not specific to this receptor: The authors noted that sequencing repertoires of T cell subpopulations would be needed to clarify what caused the increased clonality in CVID. Healthy controls shared more TCRbeta clones with each other than CVID subjects shared among themselves (p < 0.0001). Compared with healthy controls, CVID subjects showed increased TCRbeta clonality (t-test p = 0.018), a feature most characteristic of about a third of subjects. Patient heterogeneity within the CVID cohort put limits on correlating repertoire features with clinical complications. Although equal DNA input was used, an average of about 80,000 unique sequences per sample was obtained for controls, compared with about 29,000 for CVID samples. CVID TCRbeta sequences were reported to have fewer deletions and N-nucleotide insertions and to lack highly modified clones with 13 or more V deletions.

Equivalent amounts of genomic DNA from CVID and control samples were used as sequencing input. For every sample, a 60 bp segment covering the rearranged TCRbeta CDR3 region was amplified and then sequenced. The immunoSEQ assay, a bias-corrected multiplex PCR combined with high-throughput sequencing, was used for TCRbeta amplification. Per the authors' processing: Every unique nucleotide sequence counted as a clone and was annotated with V, D and J genes, copy number and frequency. Sequences were labeled productive if in frame, and non-productive if out of frame or containing stop codons. As previously described, Shannon's entropy was used to calculate clonality. The predicted amino acid sequences of productive clones were used to derive mean CDR3 Kyte-Doolittle hydropathy. Using the R hclust function, scaled V gene usage was clustered hierarchically with Manhattan distance and complete linkage. Sharing of clones by CDR3 amino acid sequence was evaluated by resampling 12 repertoires per group over 100 rounds. The repertoires were searched for 70 published EBV-specific and some 250 published CMV-specific TCRbeta sequences. A couple of CVID samples that yielded fewer than 10,000 sequences were excluded from the analysis, so approximately 38 CVID repertoires were retained. The clones in this table, taken by TCRdb from immuneACCESS, are in-frame only. Not every clone is retained; where verified, under half of the shortfall comes from an unresolved V gene, and the cause of the rest is unknown. That table supplies the V and J calls and clone size; D and trimming were determined from the DNA. This sample's records show fewer than 20,000 clones. Of the sample, just under 5% is held by the ten largest clones.

The CDR3 covers 15 residues, taking in both the cysteine and the phenylalanine. Only the CDR3 bases that were read are kept: 36 of them, in frame from base 1. V drops 0 bases and J drops 1 base, leaving 9 bases in between. From a lookup of the germline V gene, CDR1 and CDR2 are ENHRY and SYGVKD. Diagnosis of CVID followed standard criteria, namely serum IgG, IgA and/or IgM below the normal range together with specific antibody deficiency. A total of roughly 45 subjects (around 15 female and roughly 30 male; age range roughly 8 to 70 years, mean age around 40) were included in the CVID group. Both CVID patients and healthy controls were predominantly of Caucasian heritage. Replacement immunoglobulin therapy had been administered to all CVID subjects for at least one year at the time of study participation. When blood was collected, none of the CVID subjects were ill or on immunomodulatory or immunosuppressive medication. From each donor, about 4.5 to 8.5 ml of heparinized peripheral whole blood was collected. Genomic DNA from adults with common variable immune deficiency (CVID) and from healthy adult controls was used for sequencing of TCRbeta CDR3 repertoires. Diluted blood was density-centrifuged over Hypaque 1077 or Ficoll-Paque to isolate peripheral blood mononuclear cells. Genomic DNA was obtained from unsorted mononuclear cells through either Qiagen column purification or a centrifugation-based method.

With no count recorded, this clone is classed as medium-sized (0.01 to 0.1%) from frequency. Its antigen remains unidentified. The CDR3 extends 3 residues past the end of the read, so its final part is completed from the germline J gene. This sample also contains other DNA sequences that code for the same CDR3. The sequenced sample consisted of peripheral blood mononuclear cells. This TCR was recovered from a human donor with common variable immunodeficiency. The sequence is built from TRBV10-3 and TRBJ2-5; TRBD2 is perhaps the D gene, given 6 matching bases. The CDR3 loop reads CAISESRGSQETQYF. The DNA read from the CDR3 is TGTGCCATCAGTGAGTCTCGGGGGAGCCAAGAGACC.